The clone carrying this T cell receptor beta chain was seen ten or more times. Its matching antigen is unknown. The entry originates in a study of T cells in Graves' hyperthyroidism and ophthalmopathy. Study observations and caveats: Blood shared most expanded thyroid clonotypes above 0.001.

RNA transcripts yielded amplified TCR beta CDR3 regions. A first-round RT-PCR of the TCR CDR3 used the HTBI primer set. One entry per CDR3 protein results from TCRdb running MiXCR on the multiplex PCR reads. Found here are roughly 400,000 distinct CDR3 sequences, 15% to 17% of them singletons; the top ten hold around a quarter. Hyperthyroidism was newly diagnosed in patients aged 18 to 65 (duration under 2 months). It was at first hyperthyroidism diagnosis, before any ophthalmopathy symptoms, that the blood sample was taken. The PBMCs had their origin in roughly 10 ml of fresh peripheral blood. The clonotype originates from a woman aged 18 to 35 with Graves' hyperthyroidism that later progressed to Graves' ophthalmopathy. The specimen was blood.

CDR3 sequence: CASSFSRGEGLGYEQYF. The CDR3 nucleotides are TGTGCCAGCAGTTTCTCTAGGGGGGAGGGCCTTGGCTACGAGCAGTACTTC. The chain recombines TRBV12-3 or TRBV12-4 with TRBJ2-7; perhaps TRBD2 as D (7 bases). The CDR3 totals 17 residues. V was shortened by 3 bases and J by 3 bases, with 21 bases between the two germline ends.